The clone carrying this T cell receptor beta chain was recorded many times. What it recognizes is unknown. The junction departs from the called germline gene at one end, perhaps through a read error. Profiled with immunoSEQ multiplex PCR; TCRdb holds only in-frame clones, not every one. The profile covers about 1 million clones, with roughly 75% appearing a single time and over 1.3% taken by the ten largest. This CDR3 has 13 amino acids. Germline CDR1 and CDR2: MNHEY and SVGAGI. The data were obtained in a study of shared clonotypes between healthy human individuals. Regarding the study as a whole: Generally, naive subsets came out with larger estimated richness than memory subsets.

The donor cohort consisted entirely of Caucasian adults residing in Nashville, Tennessee. The investigators split CD4+ cells into a CD45RA+ naive subset and a CD45RA-negative memory subset. The receptor was derived from a man between 18 and 29 years old in good health. The rearrangement joins TRBV6-5 to TRBJ1-1; a weak D match, TRBD1 (5 bases). The sequenced sample was memory CD4+ T cells sorted from blood. As for subset: CD45RA-negative fraction. As DNA, the CDR3 is TGTGCCTGCAGGGTGGCTGGCGGCACTGAAGCTTTCTTT. It translates to CACRVAGGTEAFF.